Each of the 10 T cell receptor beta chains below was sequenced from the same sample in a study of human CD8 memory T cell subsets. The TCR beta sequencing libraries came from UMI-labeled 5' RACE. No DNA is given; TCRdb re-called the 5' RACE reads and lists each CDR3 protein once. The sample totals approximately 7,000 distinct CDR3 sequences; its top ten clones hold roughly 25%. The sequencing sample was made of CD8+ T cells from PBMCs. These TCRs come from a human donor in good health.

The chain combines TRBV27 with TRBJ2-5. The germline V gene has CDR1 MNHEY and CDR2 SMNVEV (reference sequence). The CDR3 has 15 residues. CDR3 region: CASSFIPMYQETQYF.

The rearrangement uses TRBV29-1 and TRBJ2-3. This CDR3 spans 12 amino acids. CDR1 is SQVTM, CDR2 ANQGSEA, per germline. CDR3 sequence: CSVEDSGDTQYF.

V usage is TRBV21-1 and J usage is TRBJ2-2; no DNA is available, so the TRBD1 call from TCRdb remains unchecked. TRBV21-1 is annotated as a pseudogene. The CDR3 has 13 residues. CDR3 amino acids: CASSKAGTAGSFF.

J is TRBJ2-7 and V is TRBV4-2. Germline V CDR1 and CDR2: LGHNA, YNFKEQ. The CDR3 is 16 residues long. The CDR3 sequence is CASSQDGTDSSYEQYF.

The CDR3 loop reads CASGSGTANEKLFF. The chain combines TRBV27 with TRBJ1-4; TCRdb designates TRBD1, a call that cannot be tested without DNA. The CDR3 has 14 amino acids. CDR1 and CDR2 from the germline V gene are MNHEY and SMNVEV (reference sequence).

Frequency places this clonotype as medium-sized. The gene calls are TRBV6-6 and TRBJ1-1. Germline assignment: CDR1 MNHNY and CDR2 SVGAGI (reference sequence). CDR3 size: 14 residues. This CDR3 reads CASSSGGLNTEAFF.

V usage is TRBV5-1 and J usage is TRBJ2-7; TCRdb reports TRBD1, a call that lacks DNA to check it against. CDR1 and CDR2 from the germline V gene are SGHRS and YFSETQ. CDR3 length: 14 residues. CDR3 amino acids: CASSVQGHPYEQYF.

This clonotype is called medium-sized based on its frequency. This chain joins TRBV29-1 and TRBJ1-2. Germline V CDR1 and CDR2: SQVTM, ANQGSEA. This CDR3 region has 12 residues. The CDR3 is CSVEPGPYGYTF. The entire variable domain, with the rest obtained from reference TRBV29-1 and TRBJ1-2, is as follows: SAVISQKPSRDICQRGTSLTIQCQVDSQVTMMFWYRQQPGQSLTLIATANQGSEATYESGFVIDKFPISRPNLTFSTLTVSNMSPEDSSIYLCSVEPGPYGYTFGSGTRLTVV.

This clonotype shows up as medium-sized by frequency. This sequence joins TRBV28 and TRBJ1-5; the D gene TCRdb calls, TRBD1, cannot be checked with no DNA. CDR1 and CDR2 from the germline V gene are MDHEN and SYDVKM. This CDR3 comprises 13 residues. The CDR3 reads CAEGGFDNQPQHF. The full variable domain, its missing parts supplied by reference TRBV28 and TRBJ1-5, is DVKVTQSSRYLVKRTGEKVFLECVQDMDHENMFWYRQDPGLGLRLIYFSYDVKMKEKGDIPEGYSVSREKKERFSLILESASTNQTSMYLCAEGGFDNQPQHFGDGTRLSIL.

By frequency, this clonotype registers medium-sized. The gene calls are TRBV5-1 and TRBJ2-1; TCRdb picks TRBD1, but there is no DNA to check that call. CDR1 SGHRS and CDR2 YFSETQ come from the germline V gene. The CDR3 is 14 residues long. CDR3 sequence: CASSLGTGGYEQFF.